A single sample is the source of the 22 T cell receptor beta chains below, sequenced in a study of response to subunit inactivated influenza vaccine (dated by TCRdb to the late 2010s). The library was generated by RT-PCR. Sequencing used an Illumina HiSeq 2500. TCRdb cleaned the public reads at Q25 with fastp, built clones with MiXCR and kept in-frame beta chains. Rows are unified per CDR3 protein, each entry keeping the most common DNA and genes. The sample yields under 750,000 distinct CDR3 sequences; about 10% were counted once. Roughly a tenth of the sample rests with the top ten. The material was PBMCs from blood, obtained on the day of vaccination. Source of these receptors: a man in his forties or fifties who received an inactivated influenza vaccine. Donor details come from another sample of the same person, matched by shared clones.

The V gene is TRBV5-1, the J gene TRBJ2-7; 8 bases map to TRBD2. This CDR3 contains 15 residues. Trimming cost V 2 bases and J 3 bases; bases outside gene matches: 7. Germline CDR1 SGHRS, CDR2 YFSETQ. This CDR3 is CASSFGIAGNYEQYF. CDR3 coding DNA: TGCGCCAGCAGCTTTGGTATAGCGGGGAACTACGAGCAGTACTTC.

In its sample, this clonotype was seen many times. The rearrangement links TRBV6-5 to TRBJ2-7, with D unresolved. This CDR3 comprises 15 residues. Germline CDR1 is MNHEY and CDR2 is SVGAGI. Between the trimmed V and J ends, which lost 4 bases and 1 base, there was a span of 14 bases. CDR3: CASSSPEGKSYEQYF. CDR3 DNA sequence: TGTGCCAGCAGTTCTCCGGAAGGGAAATCCTACGAGCAGTACTTC.

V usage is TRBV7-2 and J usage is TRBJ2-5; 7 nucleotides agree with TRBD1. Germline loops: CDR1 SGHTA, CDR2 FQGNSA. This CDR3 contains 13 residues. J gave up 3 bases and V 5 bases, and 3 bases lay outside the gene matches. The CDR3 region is CASSHGQEETQYF. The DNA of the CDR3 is TGTGCCAGCAGCCATGGACAGGAAGAGACCCAGTACTTC.

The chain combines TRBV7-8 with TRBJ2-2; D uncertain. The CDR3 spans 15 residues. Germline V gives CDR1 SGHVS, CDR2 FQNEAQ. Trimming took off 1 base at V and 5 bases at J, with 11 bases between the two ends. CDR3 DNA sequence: TGTGCCAGCAGCTTAGTGGGTAGCAGAACCGGGGAGCTGTTTTTT. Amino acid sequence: CASSLVGSRTGELFF.

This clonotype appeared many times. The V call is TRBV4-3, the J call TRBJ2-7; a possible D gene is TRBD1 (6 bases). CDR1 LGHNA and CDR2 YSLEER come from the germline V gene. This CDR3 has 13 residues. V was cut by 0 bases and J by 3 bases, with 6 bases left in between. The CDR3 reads CASSQEQGYEQYF. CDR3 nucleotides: TGCGCCAGCAGCCAAGAACAGGGCTACGAGCAGTACTTC.

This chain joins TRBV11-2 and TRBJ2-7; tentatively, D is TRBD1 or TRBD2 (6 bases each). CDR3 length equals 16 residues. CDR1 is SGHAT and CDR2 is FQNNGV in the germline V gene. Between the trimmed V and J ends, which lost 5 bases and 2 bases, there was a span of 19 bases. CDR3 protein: CASSPHSGAAAYEQYF. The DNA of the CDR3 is TGTGCCAGCAGCCCCCATTCGGGGGCCGCGGCCTACGAGCAGTACTTC.

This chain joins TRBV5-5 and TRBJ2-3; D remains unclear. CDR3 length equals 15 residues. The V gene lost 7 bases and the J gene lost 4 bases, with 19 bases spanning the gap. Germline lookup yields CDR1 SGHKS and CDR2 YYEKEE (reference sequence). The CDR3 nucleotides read TGTGCCAGCGCTAAGTACATCACTTCCCCAGATACGCAGTATTTT. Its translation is CASAKYITSPDTQYF. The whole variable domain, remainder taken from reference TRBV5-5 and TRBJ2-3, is DAGVTQSPTHLIKTRGQQVTLRCSPISGHKSVSWYQQVLGQGPQFIFQYYEKEERGRGNFPDRFSARQFPNYSSELNVNALLLGDSALYLCASAKYITSPDTQYFGPGTRLTVL.

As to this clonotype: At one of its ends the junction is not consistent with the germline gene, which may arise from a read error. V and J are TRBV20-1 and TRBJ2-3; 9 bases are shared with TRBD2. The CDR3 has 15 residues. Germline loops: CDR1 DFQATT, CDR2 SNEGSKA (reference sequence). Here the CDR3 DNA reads TGCTGTGCTAGGGGTTTAGCGGGAGTTTGGGATACGCAGTATTTT. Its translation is CCARGLAGVWDTQYF.

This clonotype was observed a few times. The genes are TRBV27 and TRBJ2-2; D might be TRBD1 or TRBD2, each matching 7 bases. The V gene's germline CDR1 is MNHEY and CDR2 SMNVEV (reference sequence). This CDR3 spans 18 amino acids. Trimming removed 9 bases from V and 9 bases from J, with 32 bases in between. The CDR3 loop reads CASSKSGQKTGRGRELFF. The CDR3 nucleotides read TGTGCCAGTTCGAAATCGGGACAGAAGACAGGGCGGGGGAGGGAGCTGTTTTTT.

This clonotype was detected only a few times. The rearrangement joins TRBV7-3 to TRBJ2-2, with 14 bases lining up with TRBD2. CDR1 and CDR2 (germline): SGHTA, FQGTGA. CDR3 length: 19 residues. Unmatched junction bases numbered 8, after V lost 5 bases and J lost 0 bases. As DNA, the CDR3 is TGTGCCAGCAGCCGGGGACTAGCGGGGGCCAATGCGAACACCGGGGAGCTGTTTTTT. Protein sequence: CASSRGLAGANANTGELFF.

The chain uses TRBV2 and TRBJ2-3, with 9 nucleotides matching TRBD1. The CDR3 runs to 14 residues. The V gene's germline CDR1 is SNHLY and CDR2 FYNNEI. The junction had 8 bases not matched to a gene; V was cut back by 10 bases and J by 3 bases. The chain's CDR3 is CATAQGARTDTQYF. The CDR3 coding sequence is TGTGCCACCGCACAGGGGGCGCGTACAGATACGCAGTATTTT.

The CDR3 coding sequence is TGTGCCAGCAGCCAAGGGCGGGACAGGGCTGGGGAAAAACTGTTTTTT. This sequence encodes CASSQGRDRAGEKLFF. The J gene is TRBJ1-4, the V gene TRBV4-2, with 9 bases matching TRBD1. Germline CDR1 is LGHNA and CDR2 is YNFKEQ. Trimming cost V 1 base and J 8 bases; bases outside gene matches: 8. The CDR3 is made up of 16 amino acids.

The CDR3 region has the DNA TGTGCCAGCAGTTTAGCTAGGAGCCCTGGGGCCAACGTCCTGACTTTC. Protein: CASSLARSPGANVLTF. This chain connects TRBV28 to TRBJ2-6; D not certain. Deletions cut 2 bases from V and 2 bases from J, with 10 bases between. The germline CDR1 and CDR2 sequences are MDHEN and SYDVKM. CDR3 length: 16 residues.

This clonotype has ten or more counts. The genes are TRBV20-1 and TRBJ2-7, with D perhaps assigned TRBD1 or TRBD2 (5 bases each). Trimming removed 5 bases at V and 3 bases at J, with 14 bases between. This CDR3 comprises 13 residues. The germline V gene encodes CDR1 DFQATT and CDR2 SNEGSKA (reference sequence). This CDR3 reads CSAAPGRFYEQYF. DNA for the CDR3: TGCAGTGCTGCTCCGGGACGGTTCTACGAGCAGTACTTC.

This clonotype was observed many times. The DNA of the CDR3 is TGTGCCAGCAGGACAACTAGCGGGGTTGGGAGTGAGCAGTTCTTC. Protein product: CASRTTSGVGSEQFF. J is TRBJ2-1 and V is TRBV27; TRBD2 aligns across 10 bases. Trimming removed 6 bases from V and 9 bases from J; junction bases left unmatched: 11. This CDR3 comprises 15 residues. The germline V gene encodes CDR1 MNHEY and CDR2 SMNVEV (reference sequence).

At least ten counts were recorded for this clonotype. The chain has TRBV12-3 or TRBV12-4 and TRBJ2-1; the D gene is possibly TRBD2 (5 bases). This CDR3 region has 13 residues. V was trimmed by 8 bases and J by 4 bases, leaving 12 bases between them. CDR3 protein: CASRPGLYNEQFF. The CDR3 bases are TGTGCCAGCCGACCGGGGTTGTACAATGAGCAGTTCTTC.

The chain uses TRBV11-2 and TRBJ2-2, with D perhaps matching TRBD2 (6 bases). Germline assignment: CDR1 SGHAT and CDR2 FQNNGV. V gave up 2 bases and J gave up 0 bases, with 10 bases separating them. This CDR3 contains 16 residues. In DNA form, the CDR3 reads TGTGCCAGCAGCTTAAGGGACTTCGCGAACACCGGGGAGCTGTTTTTT. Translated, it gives CASSLRDFANTGELFF.

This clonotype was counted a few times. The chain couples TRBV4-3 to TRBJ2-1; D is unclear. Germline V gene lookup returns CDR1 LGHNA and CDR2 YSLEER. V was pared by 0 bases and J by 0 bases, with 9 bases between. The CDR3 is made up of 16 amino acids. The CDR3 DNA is TGCGCCAGCAGCCAAGAGAGGCAGAGCTCCTACAATGAGCAGTTCTTC. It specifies CASSQERQSSYNEQFF.

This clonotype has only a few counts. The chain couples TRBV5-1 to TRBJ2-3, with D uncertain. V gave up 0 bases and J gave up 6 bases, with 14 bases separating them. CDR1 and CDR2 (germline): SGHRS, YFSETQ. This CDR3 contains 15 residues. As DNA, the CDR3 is TGCGCCAGCAGCTTGGCCGGCCGAGAGGCCGATACGCAGTATTTT. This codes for CASSLAGREADTQYF.

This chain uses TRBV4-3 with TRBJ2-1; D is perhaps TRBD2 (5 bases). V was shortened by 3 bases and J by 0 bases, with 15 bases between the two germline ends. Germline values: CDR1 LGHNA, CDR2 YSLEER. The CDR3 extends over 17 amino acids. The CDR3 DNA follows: TGCGCCAGCAGCCACCCGCGTGCGGGCTCCTCCTACAATGAGCAGTTCTTC. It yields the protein CASSHPRAGSSYNEQFF.

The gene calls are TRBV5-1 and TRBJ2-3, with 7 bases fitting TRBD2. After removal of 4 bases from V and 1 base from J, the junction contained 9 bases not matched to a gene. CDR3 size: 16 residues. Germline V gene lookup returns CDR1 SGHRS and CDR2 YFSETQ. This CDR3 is CASSTSGLAGTDTQYF. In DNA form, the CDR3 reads TGCGCCAGCAGCACATCAGGGCTAGCGGGCACAGATACGCAGTATTTT.

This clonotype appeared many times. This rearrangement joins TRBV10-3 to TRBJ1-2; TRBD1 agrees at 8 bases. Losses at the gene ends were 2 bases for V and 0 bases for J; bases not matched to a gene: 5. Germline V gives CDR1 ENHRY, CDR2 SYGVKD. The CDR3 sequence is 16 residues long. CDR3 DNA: TGTGCCATCAGTGAGAGGACAGGGATCTCTAACTATGGCTACACCTTC. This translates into CAISERTGISNYGYTF.